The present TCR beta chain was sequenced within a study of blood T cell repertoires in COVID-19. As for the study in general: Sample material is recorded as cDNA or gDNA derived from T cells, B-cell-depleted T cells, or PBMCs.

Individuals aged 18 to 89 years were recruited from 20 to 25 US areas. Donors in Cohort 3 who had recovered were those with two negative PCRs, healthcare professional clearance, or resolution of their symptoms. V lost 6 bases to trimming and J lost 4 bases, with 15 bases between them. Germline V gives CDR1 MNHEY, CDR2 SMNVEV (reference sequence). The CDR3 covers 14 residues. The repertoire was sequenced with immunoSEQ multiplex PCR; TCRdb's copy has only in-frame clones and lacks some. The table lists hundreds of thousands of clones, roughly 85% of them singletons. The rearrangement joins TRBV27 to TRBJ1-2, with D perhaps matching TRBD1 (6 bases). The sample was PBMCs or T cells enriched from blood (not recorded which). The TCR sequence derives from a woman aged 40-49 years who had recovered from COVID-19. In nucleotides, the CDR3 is TGTGCCAGCAGAGATGGGACAATCCCCTATGGCTACACCTTC. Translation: CASRDGTIPYGYTF.